The T cell receptor beta chain described here comes from a study of T-cell memory formation after mild COVID-19. The germline V gene encodes CDR1 MNHEY and CDR2 SVGAGI. The CDR3 is 14 amino acids. V was cut by 2 bases and J by 0 bases, with 6 bases left in between. TCRalpha and TCRbeta libraries used 5'RACE with constant-segment primers and UMIs. TCRdb reprocessed the 5' RACE reads with MiXCR, giving one entry per CDR3 protein. Here the sample spans more than 300,000 distinct CDR3 sequences, less than 25% being singletons. This clonotype was obtained from a man younger than 30 who had mild COVID-19 (a few samples of this study predate the infection). Cell type and time point are not known. Sequences were obtained from PBMCs or a T cell subset sorted from them (not recorded which). This chain uses TRBV6-5 with TRBJ2-3, with unresolved D. The CDR3 sequence is CASSYSESTDTQYF. CDR3 coding DNA: TGTGCCAGCAGTTACAGCGAAAGCACAGATACGCAGTATTTT.